The T cell receptor beta chain described here comes from a study of T cell repertoires in cytomegalovirus infection. Across the study: Matching HLA type and CMV infection were both indicated by public TCR beta signatures. Study-level findings and limits: Cumulative frequency of public TCR beta families picked out carriers of CMV plus the relevant HLA.

Worth noting for this clonotype: Its target is not known.

TCRdb re-called the reads with MiXCR, one entry per CDR3 protein. The sample yields about 500,000 distinct CDR3 sequences, around 30% seen once. The CDR3 is made up of 14 amino acids. Germline V gene data show CDR1 as MNHEY and CDR2 as SMNVEV (reference sequence). The junction had 1 base not matched to a gene; V was cut back by 3 bases and J by 0 bases. The chain couples TRBV27 to TRBJ1-2; the match to TRBD1 covers 7 bases. This receptor was taken from a human donor in good health (CMV status not recorded). Some clones in this sample may be carry-over from other donors' samples. The source material was cultured PBMCs, sampled from culture after CMV antigen stimulation. The CDR3 sequence is CASSFRGTNYGYTF. The CDR3 DNA reads as TGTGCCAGCAGTTTCAGGGGGACTAACTATGGCTACACCTTC.